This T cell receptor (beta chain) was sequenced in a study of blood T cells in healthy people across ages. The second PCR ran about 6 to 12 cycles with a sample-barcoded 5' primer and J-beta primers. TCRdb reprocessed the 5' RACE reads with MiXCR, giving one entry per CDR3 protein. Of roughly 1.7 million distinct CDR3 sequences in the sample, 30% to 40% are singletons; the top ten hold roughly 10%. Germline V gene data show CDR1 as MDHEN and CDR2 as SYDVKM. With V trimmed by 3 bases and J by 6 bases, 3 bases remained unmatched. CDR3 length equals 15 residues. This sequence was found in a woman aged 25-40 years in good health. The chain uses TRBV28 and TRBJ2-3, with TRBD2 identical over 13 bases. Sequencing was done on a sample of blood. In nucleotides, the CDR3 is TGTGCCAGCAGTTTCGGACTAGCGGGAGTCGATACGCAGTATTTT. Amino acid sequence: CASSFGLAGVDTQYF.